This T cell receptor beta chain emerged from a study of shared clonotypes between healthy human individuals. Study-wide background: Each donor had three CD4 naive, three CD4 memory, two CD8 naive and one CD8 memory plate.

There are 15 residues in the CDR3. The germline V gene has CDR1 MNHNS and CDR2 SASEGT. The ends lost 4 bases at V and 2 bases at J; junction bases unmatched: 1. Evenly divided among several immunoSEQ plates was the genomic DNA of each subset. Libraries were prepared by immunoSEQ multiplex PCR; TCRdb keeps only in-frame clonotypes and omits some of them. The data show some 2.1 million clones, 95% seen once. Whole-study results and caveats: Naive subsets typically showed greater estimated richness than memory subsets.

Turning to this clone: Its antigen is not identified.

The sequenced sample consisted of naive CD4+ T cells sorted from blood. The subset here: CD45RA+ positively selected. The clonotype comes from a man aged 18 to 29 in good health. V usage is TRBV6-1 and J usage is TRBJ2-7; the match to TRBD2 covers 14 bases. CDR3 sequence (DNA): TGTGCCAGCAGTGGGGGACTAGCGGGGGCCTACGAGCAGTACTTC. Translating it yields CASSGGLAGAYEQYF.